These 25 T cell receptor beta chains originate from one sample sequenced in a study of shared clonotypes between healthy human individuals. TCRdb's table, derived via immunoSEQ multiplex PCR, lists solely in-frame clones and lacks some. Of about half a million clones in the sample, over 70% were seen once. The material sequenced was PBMCs. Receptor source: a woman aged 40 to 50 in good health. Some clones in this sample may be carry-over from other donors' samples.

The CDR3 region has the DNA TGTGCCAGCAGTGTCCAGGGGTACTCCTACGAGCAGTACTTC. Translation: CASSVQGYSYEQYF. This sequence joins TRBV6-1 and TRBJ2-7; D perhaps matches TRBD1 (6 bases). The CDR3 loop spans 14 amino acids. Between the trimmed V and J ends, which lost 4 bases and 0 bases, there was a span of 10 bases. CDR1 is MNHNS and CDR2 is SASEGT in the germline V gene.

DNA for the CDR3: TGTGCCAGCAGCCGCGGTTCCGGGACAGGGCACGATACGCAGTATTTT. It codes for CASSRGSGTGHDTQYF. The genes are TRBV7-9 and TRBJ2-3; TRBD1 agrees at 9 bases. Trimming at V came to 5 bases and at J to 6 bases, leaving 12 bases not matched to a gene. This CDR3 is 16 amino acids long. CDR1 is SEHNR and CDR2 is FQNEAQ in the germline V gene (reference sequence).

This clone was observed once. This likely stems from a read error, as it lies one base from a far larger clone. Other DNA sequences in the sample encode the same CDR3. The V gene is TRBV28, the J gene TRBJ1-2; 9 nucleotides match TRBD1. Germline lookup yields CDR1 MDHEN and CDR2 SYDVKM. The CDR3 has 14 amino acids. J lost 8 bases, V lost 9 bases, and 13 bases had no gene match. CDR3 region: CASSTGQGRIGYTF. The CDR3 DNA reads TGTGCCAGTAGCACGGGACAGGGAAGGATCGGCTACACCTTC.

A remark on this clone: A far larger clone is one base from this, pointing to a likely read error. Other DNA sequences in the sample encode the same CDR3. The chain carries TRBV7-2 and TRBJ2-5, with D maybe TRBD2 (6 bases). From germline, CDR1 is SGHTA and CDR2 FQGNSA. This CDR3 spans 17 amino acids. The V gene lost 5 bases and the J gene lost 5 bases, with 24 bases spanning the gap. The CDR3 here is CASSRLPGLLVVETQYF. DNA for the CDR3: TGTGCCAGCAGCAGGCTCCCTGGACTACTAGTGGTGGAGACCCAGTACTTC.

The chain carries TRBV27 and TRBJ1-2; 8 nucleotides line up with TRBD1. The germline V gene has CDR1 MNHEY and CDR2 SMNVEV (reference sequence). Trimming took 6 bases from V and 2 from J; bases not matched to a gene: 11. CDR3 length equals 16 residues. The CDR3 region is CASSPFMDRENYGYTF. The CDR3 bases are TGTGCCAGCAGCCCATTCATGGACAGGGAAAACTATGGCTACACCTTC.

This chain links TRBV7-9 with TRBJ2-7; weak D call: TRBD2 (5 bases). The CDR3 loop spans 13 amino acids. Germline CDR1 reads SEHNR; CDR2 reads FQNEAQ (reference sequence). Trimming removed 2 bases at V and 6 bases at J, with 11 bases between. CDR3 in amino acids: CASSLTGNFEQYF. The CDR3, as DNA: TGTGCCAGCAGCTTAACCGGGAATTTCGAGCAGTACTTC.

The chain carries TRBV7-2 and TRBJ1-1, with a possible D match to TRBD1 (5 bases). Germline V gene data show CDR1 as SGHTA and CDR2 as FQGNSA. Trimming took 0 bases from V and 0 from J, leaving 17 bases between them. The CDR3 is 18 residues long. CDR3 residues: CASSLAISSGQMNTEAFF. CDR3 nucleotide sequence: TGTGCCAGCAGCTTAGCGATTAGCTCGGGGCAGATGAACACTGAAGCTTTCTTT.

The genes are TRBV10-3 and TRBJ2-3; 7 bases line up with TRBD2. The CDR3 is made up of 14 amino acids. After removal of 10 bases from V and 1 base from J, the junction contained 8 bases not matched to a gene. Looked up from germline, CDR1 is ENHRY and CDR2 is SYGVKD. CDR3 sequence reads: CATREVSGTDTQYF. The DNA of the CDR3 is TGTGCCACCCGGGAGGTAAGCGGCACAGATACGCAGTATTTT.

Regarding this clone: A far more abundant clone sits one base away, making this likely a read error. Other DNA sequences within the sample encode an identical CDR3. The CDR3 loop reads CATSPGYNQPQHF. CDR3 DNA: TGTGCCACCAGCCCCGGGTACAACCAGCCCCAGCATTTT. The chain combines TRBV15 with TRBJ1-5; D gene uncertain. Germline V gives CDR1 LNHNV, CDR2 YYDKDF (reference sequence). The CDR3 loop spans 13 amino acids. With 5 bases removed from V and 7 bases from J, the gap between germline ends came to 12 bases. The whole variable domain, remainder taken from reference TRBV15 and TRBJ1-5, is DAMVIQNPRYQVTQFGKPVTLSCSQTLNHNVMYWYQQKSSQAPKLLFHYYDKDFNNEADTPDNFQSRRPNTSFCFLDIRSPGLGDTAMYLCATSPGYNQPQHFGDGTRLSIL.

To note about this clone: This may be a read error, as it is one base from a much larger clone. V gene TRBV9 combines with J gene TRBJ2-5; D gene unclear. CDR1 is SGDLS, CDR2 YYNGEE, per germline. The CDR3 covers 15 residues. The V and J ends lost 4 bases and 5 bases respectively, with 18 bases between them. The CDR3 DNA sequence: TGTGCCAGCAGCCCAATAAACAGTGGGTCGGAGACCCAGTACTTC. It encodes CASSPINSGSETQYF. Full variable domain (missing parts from reference TRBV9 and TRBJ2-5): DSGVTQTPKHLITATGQRVTLRCSPRSGDLSVYWYQQSLDQGLQFLIQYYNGEERAKGNILERFSAQQFPDLHSELNLSSLELGDSALYFCASSPINSGSETQYFGPGTRLLVL.

Details on this clone: A far larger clone lies a single base away; this is likely a read error. V gene TRBV28 combines with J gene TRBJ2-5, with 11 positions matching TRBD2. CDR1 and CDR2 from the germline V gene are MDHEN and SYDVKM. Trimming cost V 6 bases and J 1 base; bases outside gene matches: 13. The CDR3 has 18 residues. The CDR3 sequence: CASSPGLAEASAQETQYF. CDR3 nucleotide sequence: TGTGCCAGCAGCCCGGGACTAGCGGAAGCTTCAGCCCAAGAGACCCAGTACTTC.

This clone was seen a handful of times. J is TRBJ2-5 and V is TRBV11-2; 8 positions match TRBD2. Germline-derived CDR1 and CDR2 are SGHAT and FQNNGV. Trimming took 2 bases from V and 2 from J; bases not matched to a gene: 7. The CDR3 contains 16 residues. CDR3 nucleotides: TGTGCCAGCAGCTTATCCGGTAGCGGGGCTCAAGAGACCCAGTACTTC. Its translation: CASSLSGSGAQETQYF.

The chain carries TRBV5-1 and TRBJ2-3, with 11 positions matching TRBD2. The CDR3 is made up of 14 amino acids. Germline V gene data show CDR1 as SGHRS and CDR2 as YFSETQ. Unmatched junction bases numbered 4, after V lost 4 bases and J lost 6 bases. The CDR3 sequence: CASSVGLAADTQYF. CDR3 in DNA: TGCGCCAGCAGCGTGGGACTAGCGGCCGATACGCAGTATTTT. Supplemented by reference TRBV5-1 and TRBJ2-3, the full variable domain reads KAGVTQTPRYLIKTRGQQVTLSCSPISGHRSVSWYQQTPGQGLQFLFEYFSETQRNKGNFPGRFSGRQFSNSRSEMNVSTLELGDSALYLCASSVGLAADTQYFGPGTRLTVL.

The rearrangement uses TRBV7-9 and TRBJ2-3; D could derive from TRBD1 or TRBD2 (6 bases each). Trimming removed 5 bases at V and 2 bases at J, with 17 bases between. This CDR3 spans 16 amino acids. Germline CDR1 and CDR2: SEHNR and FQNEAQ (reference sequence). CDR3: CASSPTGGGFTDTQYF. CDR3 bases: TGTGCCAGCAGCCCCACCGGGGGCGGGTTCACAGATACGCAGTATTTT. The whole variable domain, filled in from reference TRBV7-9 and TRBJ2-3, reads DTGVSQNPRHKITKRGQNVTFRCDPISEHNRLYWYRQTLGQGPEFLTYFQNEAQLEKSRLLSDRFSAERPKGSFSTLEIQRTEQGDSAMYLCASSPTGGGFTDTQYFGPGTRLTVL.

This clone was observed once. The J gene is TRBJ2-5, the V gene TRBV6-1, with 7 bases lining up with TRBD1. V gave up 4 bases and J gave up 1 base; unmatched junction bases: 9. Germline CDR1 and CDR2: MNHNS and SASEGT. This CDR3 region has 16 residues. This CDR3 is CASSGGTATRQETQYF. Written as DNA, the CDR3 is TGTGCCAGCAGTGGGGGGACAGCCACACGCCAAGAGACCCAGTACTTC.

Worth noting for this clone: This likely stems from a read error, as it lies one base from a far larger clone. Additional DNA sequences in this sample encode the identical CDR3. V gene TRBV2 combines with J gene TRBJ2-2; 8 bases agree with TRBD1. There are 15 residues in the CDR3. The V gene's germline CDR1 is SNHLY and CDR2 FYNNEI. The chain's CDR3 is CASSTDRGATGELFF. In nucleotides, the CDR3 is TGTGCCAGCAGCACAGACAGGGGCGCAACCGGGGAGCTATTTTTT.

This clone was seen a few times. A far larger clone is one base from this, pointing to a likely read error. The chain has TRBV2 and TRBJ1-4, with a tentative D call TRBD1 (6 bases). This CDR3 spans 14 amino acids. CDR1 is SNHLY and CDR2 is FYNNEI in the germline V gene. The V end lost 7 bases, the J end lost 3 bases, and 12 bases lay between the germline ends. This CDR3 reads CASIYREANEKLFF. The CDR3 nucleotides are TGTGCCAGCATTTACAGGGAAGCTAATGAAAAACTGTTTTTT.

This sequence joins TRBV5-4 and TRBJ2-5; TRBD1 matches 8 bases. The tail of the sequence fits TRBJ2-7 better, so the J call may be wrong. CDR1 and CDR2 from the germline V gene are SGHNT and YYREEE (reference sequence). CDR3 length equals 17 residues. The CDR3 DNA reads TGTGCCAGCAGCTTGGACCCCCGACAGGGGAGAGTGGGCGAGCAGTACTTC. This gives the protein CASSLDPRQGRVGEQYF.

The chain has TRBV28 and TRBJ1-4; D might be TRBD1 (6 bases). V was shortened by 1 base and J by 8 bases, with 17 bases between the two germline ends. The CDR3 consists of 16 residues. The germline V gene has CDR1 MDHEN and CDR2 SYDVKM. DNA for the CDR3: TGTGCCAGCAGTTTATACCAACAGGGCGAGAAAGAAAAACTGTTTTTT. Protein product: CASSLYQQGEKEKLFF.

This clone was recorded only once. This chain links TRBV27 with TRBJ2-7; 7 bases fit TRBD1. J was trimmed by 4 bases and V by 1 base; bases with no gene match: 7. Germline V CDR1 and CDR2: MNHEY, SMNVEV (reference sequence). The CDR3 is 15 amino acids. CDR3: CASSLFRGFGYEQYF. The CDR3 nucleotides are TGTGCCAGCAGTTTATTCAGGGGGTTTGGGTACGAGCAGTACTTC.

This clone was detected ten times or more. V and J are TRBV30 and TRBJ2-7; TRBD2 matches at 9 bases. The V segment lost 3 bases and the J segment 1 base; nucleotides outside the gene matches: 10. Germline assignment: CDR1 GTSNPN and CDR2 SVGIG (reference sequence). The CDR3 consists of 16 residues. CDR3 DNA: TGTGCCTGGAGCCGGCCCTCTAGCGGGGTATCCTACGAGCAGTACTTC. Protein sequence: CAWSRPSSGVSYEQYF.

This chain uses TRBV7-8 with TRBJ1-5, with 8 bases identical to TRBD1. Germline V CDR1 and CDR2: SGHVS, FQNEAQ. This CDR3 region has 15 residues. After removal of 6 bases from V and 2 bases from J, the junction contained 6 bases not matched to a gene. CDR3 sequence reads: CASSRQGLGNQPQHF. The CDR3 DNA reads TGTGCCAGCAGTCGACAGGGGCTTGGCAATCAGCCCCAGCATTTT. Supplemented by reference TRBV7-8 and TRBJ1-5, the full variable domain reads GAGVSQSPRYKVAKRGQDVALRCDPISGHVSLFWYQQALGQGPEFLTYFQNEAQLDKSGLPSDRFFAERPEGSVSTLKIQRTQQEDSAVYLCASSRQGLGNQPQHFGDGTRLSIL.

The chain combines TRBV7-8 with TRBJ2-1; D ambiguous. The CDR3 runs 16 residues. The ends were cut back, 1 base at V and 0 bases at J, with 10 bases in the middle. The V gene's germline CDR1 is SGHVS and CDR2 FQNEAQ. The CDR3 region is CASSLVVESSYNEQFF. For the CDR3, the DNA is TGTGCCAGCAGCTTAGTAGTAGAGAGCTCCTACAATGAGCAGTTCTTC.

This clone was seen just once. A single base is all that separates this from a far larger clone, so a read error is likely. V and J are TRBV30 and TRBJ2-7, with 8 bases aligning to TRBD2. The V gene's germline CDR1 is GTSNPN and CDR2 SVGIG (reference sequence). CDR3 size: 15 residues. The CDR3 nucleotides are TGTGCCTGGAGTGCGGTAGCGGGAAGGGCCTACGAGAAGTACTTC. It is translated as CAWSAVAGRAYEKYF.

This clone was seen repeatedly, ten times or more. The V and J genes are TRBV6-4 and TRBJ1-1; D call uncertain. V was clipped by 0 bases and J by 1 base, with 9 bases between them. This CDR3 has 15 amino acids. CDR1 and CDR2 (germline): MRHNA, SNTAGT. This CDR3 reads CASSDSEDPNTEAFF. DNA of the CDR3: TGTGCCAGCAGTGACTCTGAGGACCCGAACACTGAAGCTTTCTTT.